The present TCR beta chain was sequenced within a study of cytomegalovirus exposure and HLA in healthy donors. V was clipped by 3 bases and J by 1 base, with 9 bases between them. CDR1 is LNHDA and CDR2 is SQIVND in the germline V gene (reference sequence). The CDR3 runs 14 residues. In the PCR, 60 Vbeta and 13 Jbeta primers were used. Method: immunoSEQ multiplex PCR; TCRdb's copy keeps in-frame clones and lacks some. The sample lists 110,000 to 150,000 clones; 79% were seen once. Study-level points and caveats: The authors later found HLA-associated TCR beta chains more clonally expanded than equally common others.

To note about this clone: Its target is not known.

The specimen sequenced was PBMCs. The rearrangement links TRBV19 to TRBJ1-1; no clear D gene. The TCR comes from a man between 18 and 35 years old in good health and CMV-seronegative. The CDR3 DNA sequence: TGTGCCAGTAGTATTTGGGCCCCGAACACTGAAGCTTTCTTT. This encodes CASSIWAPNTEAFF.